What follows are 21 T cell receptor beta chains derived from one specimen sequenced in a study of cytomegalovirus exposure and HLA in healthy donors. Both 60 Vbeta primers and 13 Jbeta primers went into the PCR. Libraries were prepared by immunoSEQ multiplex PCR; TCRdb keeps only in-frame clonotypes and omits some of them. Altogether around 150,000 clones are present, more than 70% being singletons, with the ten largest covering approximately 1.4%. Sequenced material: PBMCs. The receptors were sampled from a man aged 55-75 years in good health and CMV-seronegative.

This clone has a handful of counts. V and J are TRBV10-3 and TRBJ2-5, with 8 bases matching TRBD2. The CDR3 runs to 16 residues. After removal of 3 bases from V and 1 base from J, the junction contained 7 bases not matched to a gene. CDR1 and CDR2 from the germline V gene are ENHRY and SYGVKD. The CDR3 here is CAISEGGGRGQETQYF. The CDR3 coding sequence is TGTGCCATCAGTGAAGGCGGGGGGCGGGGCCAAGAGACCCAGTACTTC.

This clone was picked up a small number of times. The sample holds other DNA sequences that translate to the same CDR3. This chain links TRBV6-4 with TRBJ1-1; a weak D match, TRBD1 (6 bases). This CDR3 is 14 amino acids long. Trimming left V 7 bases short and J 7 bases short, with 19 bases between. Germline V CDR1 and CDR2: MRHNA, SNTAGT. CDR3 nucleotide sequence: TGTGCCAGCAAAAGAGGGTCAGGACAGTTTGAAGCTTTCTTT. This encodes CASKRGSGQFEAFF.

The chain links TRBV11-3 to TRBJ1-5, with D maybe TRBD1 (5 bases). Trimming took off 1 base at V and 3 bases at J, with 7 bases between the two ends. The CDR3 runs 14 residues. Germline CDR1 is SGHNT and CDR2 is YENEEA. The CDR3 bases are TGTGCCAGCAGCTTAGTGACAGACAATCAGCCCCAGCATTTT. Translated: CASSLVTDNQPQHF.

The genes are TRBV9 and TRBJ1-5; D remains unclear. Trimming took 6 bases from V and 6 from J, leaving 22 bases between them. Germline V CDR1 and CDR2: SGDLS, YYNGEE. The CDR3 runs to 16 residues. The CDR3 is CASTPCGPLTGQPQHF. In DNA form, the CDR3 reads TGTGCCAGCACCCCCTGTGGGCCCTTAACTGGTCAGCCCCAGCATTTT.

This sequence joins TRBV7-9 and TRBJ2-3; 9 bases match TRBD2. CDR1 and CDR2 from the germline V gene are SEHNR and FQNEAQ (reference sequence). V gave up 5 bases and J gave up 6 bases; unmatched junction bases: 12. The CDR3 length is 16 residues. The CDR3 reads CASSQTAGGLSDTQYF. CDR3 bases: TGTGCCAGCAGCCAGACAGCGGGAGGACTATCGGATACGCAGTATTTT.

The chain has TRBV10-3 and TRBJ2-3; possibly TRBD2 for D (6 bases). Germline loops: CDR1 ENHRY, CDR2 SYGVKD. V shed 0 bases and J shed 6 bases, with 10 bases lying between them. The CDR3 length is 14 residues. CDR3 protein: CAISESGGSDTQYF. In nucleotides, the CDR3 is TGTGCCATCAGTGAGTCCGGGGGATCGGATACGCAGTATTTT.

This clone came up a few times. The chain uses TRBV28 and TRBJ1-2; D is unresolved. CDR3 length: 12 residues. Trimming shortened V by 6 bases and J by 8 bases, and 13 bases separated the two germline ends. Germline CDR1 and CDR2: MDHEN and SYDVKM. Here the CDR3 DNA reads TGTGCCAGCAGGCTCGTCGGGAGGGGCTACACCTTC. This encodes CASRLVGRGYTF.

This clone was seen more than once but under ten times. The CDR3 nucleotides read TGTGCCAGCAGCTTGTCGGGGAGCCGCTGGACTTCACCCCTCCACTTT. It translates to CASSLSGSRWTSPLHF. The chain joins TRBV5-4 to TRBJ1-6; no clear D. Germline V gene lookup returns CDR1 SGHNT and CDR2 YYREEE (reference sequence). This CDR3 comprises 16 residues. The germline V and J ends were trimmed by 1 base and 9 bases, with 17 bases remaining between them.

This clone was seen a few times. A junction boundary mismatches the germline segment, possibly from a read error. The DNA for the CDR3 is TGTGCCAGCAGCTTAGATATCCCTAGCGGGAGTGGTGTGGTCTTC. Amino acid sequence: CASSLDIPSGSGVVF. The rearrangement uses TRBV11-2 and TRBJ2-1, with 10 bases aligning to TRBD2. Per germline, CDR1 SGHAT and CDR2 FQNNGV. CDR3 size: 15 residues.

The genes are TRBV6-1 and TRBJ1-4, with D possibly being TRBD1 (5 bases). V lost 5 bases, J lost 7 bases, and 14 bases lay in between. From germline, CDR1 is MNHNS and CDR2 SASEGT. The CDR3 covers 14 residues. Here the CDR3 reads CASSKQVLGEKLFF. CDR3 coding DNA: TGTGCCAGCAGTAAACAGGTCCTCGGTGAAAAACTGTTTTTT.

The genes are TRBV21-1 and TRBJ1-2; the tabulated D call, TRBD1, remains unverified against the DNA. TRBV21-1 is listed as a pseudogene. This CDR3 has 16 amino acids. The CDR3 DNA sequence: TGTGCCAGCAGCAAATCCGGCGCCTTCGTTCGGCTGGCCAGGACCTTC. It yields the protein CASSKSGAFVRLARTF.

As DNA, the CDR3 is TGTGCCAGTAGTAGACCTAGACAGGGGTCGGGCCAAGAGACCCAGTACTTC. This translates into CASSRPRQGSGQETQYF. The V call is TRBV19, the J call TRBJ2-5; 8 bases are a match to TRBD1. Germline trimming cut 4 bases from V and 1 base from J; bases unmatched to any gene: 11. Germline V gene data show CDR1 as LNHDA and CDR2 as SQIVND (reference sequence). This CDR3 is built from 17 residues. Full variable domain (missing parts from reference TRBV19 and TRBJ2-5): DGGITQSPKYLFRKEGQNVTLSCEQNLNHDAMYWYRQDPGQGLRLIYYSQIVNDFQKGDIAEGYSVSREKKESFPLTVTSAQKNPTAFYLCASSRPRQGSGQETQYFGPGTRLLVL.

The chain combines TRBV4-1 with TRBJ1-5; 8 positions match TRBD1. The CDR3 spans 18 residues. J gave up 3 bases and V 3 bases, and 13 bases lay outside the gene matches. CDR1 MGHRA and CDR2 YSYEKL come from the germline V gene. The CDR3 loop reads CASSHPPGGASVNQPQHF. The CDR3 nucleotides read TGCGCCAGCAGCCATCCACCAGGGGGCGCCTCGGTCAATCAGCCCCAGCATTTT.

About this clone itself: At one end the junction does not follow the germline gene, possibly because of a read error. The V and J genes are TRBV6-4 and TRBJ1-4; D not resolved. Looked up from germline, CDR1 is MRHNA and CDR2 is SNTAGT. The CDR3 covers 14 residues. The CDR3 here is CASKPTRYNKKLFF. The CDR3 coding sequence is TGTGCCAGCAAACCCACGAGGTATAATAAAAAACTGTTTTTT.

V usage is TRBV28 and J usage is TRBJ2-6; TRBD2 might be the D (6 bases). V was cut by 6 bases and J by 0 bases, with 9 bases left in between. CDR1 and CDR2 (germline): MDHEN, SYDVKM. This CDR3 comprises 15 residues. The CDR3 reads CASSPGVSGANVLTF. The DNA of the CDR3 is TGTGCCAGCAGCCCGGGGGTCTCTGGGGCCAACGTCCTGACTTTC. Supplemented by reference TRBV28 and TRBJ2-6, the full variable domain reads DVKVTQSSRYLVKRTGEKVFLECVQDMDHENMFWYRQDPGLGLRLIYFSYDVKMKEKGDIPEGYSVSREKKERFSLILESASTNQTSMYLCASSPGVSGANVLTFGAGSRLTVL.

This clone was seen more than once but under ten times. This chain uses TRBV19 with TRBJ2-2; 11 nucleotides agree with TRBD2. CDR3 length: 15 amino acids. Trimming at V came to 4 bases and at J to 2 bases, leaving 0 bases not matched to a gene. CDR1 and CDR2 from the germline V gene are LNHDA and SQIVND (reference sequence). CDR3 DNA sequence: TGTGCCAGTAGTAGACTAGCGGGAAACACCGGGGAGCTGTTTTTT. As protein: CASSRLAGNTGELFF.

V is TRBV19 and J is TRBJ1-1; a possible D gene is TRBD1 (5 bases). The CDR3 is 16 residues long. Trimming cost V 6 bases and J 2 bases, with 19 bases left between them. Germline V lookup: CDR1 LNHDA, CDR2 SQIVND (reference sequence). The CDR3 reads CASRGEGQARNTEAFF. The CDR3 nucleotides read TGTGCCAGTAGGGGGGAGGGGCAGGCGAGAAACACTGAAGCTTTCTTT.

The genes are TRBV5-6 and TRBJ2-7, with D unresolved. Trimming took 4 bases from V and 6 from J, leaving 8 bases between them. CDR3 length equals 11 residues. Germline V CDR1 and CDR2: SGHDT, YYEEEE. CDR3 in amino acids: CASSEHGEQYF. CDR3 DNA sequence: TGTGCCAGCAGCGAACATGGCGAGCAGTACTTC.

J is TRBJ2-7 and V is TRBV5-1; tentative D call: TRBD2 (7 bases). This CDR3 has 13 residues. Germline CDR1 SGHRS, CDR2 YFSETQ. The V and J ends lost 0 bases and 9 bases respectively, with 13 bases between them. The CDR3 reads CASSLEYREGQYF. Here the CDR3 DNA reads TGCGCCAGCAGCTTGGAATACAGGGAGGGGCAGTACTTC. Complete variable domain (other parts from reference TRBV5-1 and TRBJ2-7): KAGVTQTPRYLIKTRGQQVTLSCSPISGHRSVSWYQQTPGQGLQFLFEYFSETQRNKGNFPGRFSGRQFSNSRSEMNVSTLELGDSALYLCASSLEYREGQYFGPGTRLTVT.

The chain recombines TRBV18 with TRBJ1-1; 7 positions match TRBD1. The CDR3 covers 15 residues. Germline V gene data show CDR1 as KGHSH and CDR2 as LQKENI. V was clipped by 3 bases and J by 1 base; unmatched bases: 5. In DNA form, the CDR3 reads TGTGCCAGCTCACCGAACAGGGGTTCGAACACTGAAGCTTTCTTT. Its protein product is CASSPNRGSNTEAFF.

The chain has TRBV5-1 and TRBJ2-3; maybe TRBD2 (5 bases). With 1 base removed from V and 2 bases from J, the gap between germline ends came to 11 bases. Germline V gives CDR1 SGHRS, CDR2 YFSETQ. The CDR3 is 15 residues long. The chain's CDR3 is CASSLRAVPTDTQYF. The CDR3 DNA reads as TGCGCCAGCAGCTTGCGAGCGGTGCCCACAGATACGCAGTATTTT.